Below, 12 T cell receptor beta chains from the same sample are listed, as sequenced in a study of blood T cell repertoires in COVID-19. Assay: immunoSEQ multiplex PCR; the TCRdb copy retains only in-frame clones and omits some. In the table there are under 200,000 clones, about four fifths of which are singletons. The sample taken for sequencing was peripheral blood. Source of these receptors: a woman aged 60-70 years with COVID-19, enrolled during active disease.

Many counts were recorded for this clone. The V and J genes are TRBV27 and TRBJ1-5; 7 bases are a match to TRBD1. The V gene end was trimmed by 4 bases and the J gene end by 5 bases; junction bases not matched to a gene: 8. The CDR3 spans 15 residues. From germline, CDR1 is MNHEY and CDR2 SMNVEV (reference sequence). The CDR3 is CASSSDRLAHQPQHF. As DNA, the CDR3 is TGTGCCAGCAGTTCGGACAGGTTAGCTCATCAGCCCCAGCATTTT.

This rearrangement joins TRBV19 to TRBJ1-6; 7 nucleotides match TRBD1. The germline V gene encodes CDR1 LNHDA and CDR2 SQIVND (reference sequence). The trim removed 9 bases at V and 3 bases at J, leaving 8 bases unmatched. The CDR3 is 15 residues long. CDR3 DNA: TGTGCCAGCGACTCGGGACAGAGCTATAATTCACCCCTCCACTTT. Translation: CASDSGQSYNSPLHF.

This clone was counted a few times. J is TRBJ1-1 and V is TRBV11-2, with TRBD1 matching 9 bases. Germline assignment: CDR1 SGHAT and CDR2 FQNNGV. CDR3 length equals 15 residues. J lost 4 bases, V lost 0 bases, and 3 bases had no gene match. In DNA form, the CDR3 reads TGTGCCAGCAGCTTAGAGGGACAGGGAGGCACTGAAGCTTTCTTT. Translating gives CASSLEGQGGTEAFF.

V gene TRBV23-1 combines with J gene TRBJ1-6; D ambiguous. TRBV23-1 is labeled an ORF, and its function is uncertain. This CDR3 has 16 residues. Trimming left V 7 bases short and J 0 bases short, with 13 bases between. CDR3 region: CASNHLGSSYNSPLHF. The CDR3 bases are TGCGCCAGCAACCACCTCGGGAGCTCCTATAATTCACCCCTCCACTTT.

The genes are TRBV19 and TRBJ2-2, with TRBD2 matching 9 bases. This CDR3 comprises 16 residues. The V gene's germline CDR1 is LNHDA and CDR2 SQIVND (reference sequence). V lost 5 bases and J lost 7; bases outside the gene matches: 11. The CDR3 region has the DNA TGTGCCAGTAGTTCCCCCAGCGGGAGGTTCGGCGGGGAGCTGTTTTTT. Translated, it gives CASSSPSGRFGGELFF.

The chain combines TRBV4-3 with TRBJ2-2; 9 bases agree with TRBD2. CDR1 and CDR2 (germline): LGHNA, YSLEER. This CDR3 region has 14 residues. Trimming removed 4 bases from V and 6 bases from J; junction bases left unmatched: 3. The CDR3 protein is CASSRRTSAGELFF. The CDR3 coding sequence is TGCGCCAGCAGCCGAAGGACTAGCGCCGGGGAGCTGTTTTTT.

Remarks on this clone: Germline is not matched at one junction end, which may reflect a read error. The J gene is TRBJ2-3, the V gene TRBV7-9; 9 nucleotides match TRBD2. CDR1 is SEHNR, CDR2 FQNEAQ, per germline (reference sequence). The CDR3 is made up of 13 amino acids. The DNA for the CDR3 is TGCGCGGGGTTGCTAGCGGGATCAGATACGCAGTATTTT. This translates into CAGLLAGSDTQYF.

The J gene is TRBJ2-2, the V gene TRBV19, with TRBD2 matching 11 bases. CDR3 length equals 14 residues. V lost 7 bases to trimming and J lost 6 bases; unmatched junction nucleotides: 4. Germline V lookup: CDR1 LNHDA, CDR2 SQIVND (reference sequence). Here the CDR3 DNA reads TGTGCCAGTACACTAGCGGGAGTGGCCGGGGAGCTGTTTTTT. Amino acids: CASTLAGVAGELFF.

This chain's CDR3 is CSVEDPTGAPYEQYF. DNA of the CDR3: TGCAGCGTTGAAGATCCCACAGGGGCGCCCTACGAGCAGTACTTC. This sequence joins TRBV29-1 and TRBJ2-7; 7 nucleotides align to TRBD1. Per germline, CDR1 SQVTM and CDR2 ANQGSEA. V dropped 0 bases and J dropped 2; count of bases not matched to a gene: 7. The CDR3 has 15 residues.

This rearrangement joins TRBV7-9 to TRBJ2-3, with a possible D match to TRBD2 (5 bases). V lost 3 bases to trimming and J lost 0 bases, with 13 bases between them. The length of the CDR3 is 16 residues. CDR1 and CDR2 from the germline V gene are SEHNR and FQNEAQ (reference sequence). For the CDR3, the DNA is TGTGCCAGCAGCTTTCTTGTGCGGGCTAGCACAGATACGCAGTATTTT. This codes for CASSFLVRASTDTQYF.

The chain carries TRBV12-3 or TRBV12-4 and TRBJ2-5; 8 nucleotides align to TRBD2. The V segment lost 6 bases and the J segment 2 bases; nucleotides outside the gene matches: 2. The CDR3 length is 13 residues. The CDR3 DNA follows: TGTGCCAGCAGAGGGACTAGTCAAGAGACCCAGTACTTC. Protein: CASRGTSQETQYF.

The chain recombines TRBV5-4 with TRBJ1-6; D is uncertain. V was trimmed by 0 bases and J by 8 bases, leaving 9 bases between them. The CDR3 length is 14 residues. CDR1 is SGHNT and CDR2 is YYREEE in the germline V gene (reference sequence). For the CDR3, the DNA is TGTGCCAGCAGCTTGGATGGCGGGGATTCACCCCTCCACTTT. Translated, it gives CASSLDGGDSPLHF.